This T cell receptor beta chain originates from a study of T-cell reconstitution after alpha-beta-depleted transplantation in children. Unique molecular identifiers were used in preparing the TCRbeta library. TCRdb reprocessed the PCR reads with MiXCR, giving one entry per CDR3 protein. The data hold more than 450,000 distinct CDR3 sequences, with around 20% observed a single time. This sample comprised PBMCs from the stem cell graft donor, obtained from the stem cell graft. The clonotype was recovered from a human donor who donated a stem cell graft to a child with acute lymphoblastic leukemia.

This CDR3 is CSVSSGTSGSSYEQYF. CDR3 nucleotides: TGCAGCGTTTCATCCGGGACTAGCGGGAGCTCCTACGAGCAGTACTTC. This sequence joins TRBV29-1 and TRBJ2-7, with 14 bases identical to TRBD2. Germline V gene sequence: CDR1 SQVTM, CDR2 ANQGSEA. Trimming removed 5 bases from V and 0 bases from J; junction bases left unmatched: 6. The CDR3 covers 16 residues.